A selection of T cell receptor beta chains follows, all from one sample in a study of T cells in localized non-small cell lung cancer. TCRdb's table, derived via immunoSEQ multiplex PCR, lists solely in-frame clones and lacks some. The sample has around 41,000 clones, about 88% seen once; the top ten hold about 7%. This specimen consisted of peripheral blood, obtained before any cancer treatment. The source of these receptors is a woman between 18 and 49 years old with stage III lung adenocarcinoma. Both conserved end residues are part of each CDR3. D genes are given only for firm matches. Rows may omit the clone size; those that give it use once, few, many or a size class.

clone size,V gene,J gene,D gene,CDR3 protein,CDR3 DNA
-,TRBV30,TRBJ1-2,-,CAWSVQGQSGYTF,TGTGCCTGGAGTGTACAGGGCCAGTCGGGCTACACCTTC
-,TRBV29-1,TRBJ1-3,-,CSAGGDKLGNTIYF,TGCAGCGCTGGTGGGGACAAATTAGGAAACACCATATATTTT
-,TRBV5-4,TRBJ2-7,-,CASSSQTGSYEQYF,TGTGCCAGCAGCTCACAGACAGGCTCCTACGAGCAGTACTTC
-,TRBV2,TRBJ2-1,-,CASSVASGPLAYNEQFF,TGTGCCAGCAGTGTTGCCAGCGGGCCCTTGGCCTACAATGAGCAGTTCTTC
once,TRBV5-1,TRBJ2-1,-,CASSPPPDYNEQFF,TGCGCCAGCAGCCCCCCCCCGGACTACAATGAGCAGTTCTTC
once,TRBV5-4,TRBJ2-3,-,CASTPPPGSDTDTQYF,TGTGCCAGCACCCCGCCCCCTGGGTCTGACACAGATACGCAGTATTTT
-,TRBV6-1,TRBJ1-2,-,CASSEAANYGYTF,TGTGCCAGCAGTGAAGCAGCTAACTATGGCTACACCTTC
-,TRBV19,TRBJ2-1,TRBD1,CASTFRTGGDYNEQFF,TGTGCCAGTACCTTTCGGACAGGGGGCGACTACAATGAGCAGTTCTTC
-,TRBV2,TRBJ2-5,TRBD1,CASSKDRGQETQYF,TGTGCCAGCAGTAAAGACAGGGGCCAAGAGACCCAGTACTTC
-,TRBV7-9,TRBJ2-1,-,CASSLDLNVGEQFF,TGTGCCAGCAGCTTAGACCTCAACGTGGGTGAGCAGTTCTTC
-,TRBV2,TRBJ1-1,-,CASSILGAEAFF,TGTGCCAGCAGTATCCTGGGAGCTGAAGCTTTCTTT
-,TRBV5-4,TRBJ2-7,-,CASSLVSTGSSYEQYF,TGTGCCAGCAGCTTGGTGTCGACGGGGAGCTCCTACGAGCAGTACTTC
-,TRBV19,TRBJ2-1,TRBD2,CASRTSGSYNEQFF,TGTGCCTCCAGGACTAGCGGGAGCTACAATGAGCAGTTCTTC
-,TRBV18,TRBJ1-1,-,CASSPPSVNTEAFF,TGTGCCAGCTCACCACCGTCGGTGAACACTGAAGCTTTCTTT
few,TRBV6-5,TRBJ1-6,-,CASSYSIDDSPLHF,TGTGCCAGCAGTTACTCGATTGACGATTCACCCCTCCACTTT
-,TRBV7-8,TRBJ2-5,-,CASSLGQVEVQYF,TGTGCCAGCAGCTTAGGACAGGTAGAGGTCCAGTACTTC
-,TRBV2,TRBJ2-3,TRBD1,CASTETGVRTDTQYF,TGTGCCAGCACCGAGACAGGGGTCCGCACAGATACGCAGTATTTT
few,TRBV11-2,TRBJ1-3,-,CASSFRDSGNTIYF,TGTGCCAGCAGCTTCCGGGACTCTGGAAACACCATATATTTT
-,TRBV7-2,TRBJ1-6,-,CASSLLRGGGGVHSPLHF,TGTGCCAGCAGCTTGTTGCGGGGAGGCGGGGGCGTACATTCACCCCTCCACTTT
-,TRBV6-1,TRBJ1-1,-,CATDPTGEMNTEAFF,TGTGCCACTGACCCGACGGGAGAGATGAACACTGAAGCTTTCTTT
-,TRBV7-7,TRBJ2-7,-,CASSRGLNSYEQYF,TGTGCTAGCAGCCGGGGACTCAACTCCTACGAGCAGTACTTC
-,TRBV5-4,TRBJ2-1,-,CASSSPDNEQFF,TGTGCCAGCAGCTCCCCGGACAATGAGCAGTTCTTC
-,TRBV5-4,TRBJ2-3,TRBD1,CASRDRGTDTQYF,TGTGCCAGCAGGGACAGGGGCACAGATACGCAGTATTTT
-,TRBV9,TRBJ1-5,-,CASSVVAGGHSNQPQHF,TGTGCCAGCAGCGTAGTGGCAGGCGGGCATAGCAATCAGCCCCAGCATTTT
-,TRBV11-2,TRBJ2-7,TRBD2,CASSLGGLGRESYEQYF,TGTGCCAGCAGCTTAGGAGGTTTAGGGAGGGAGTCCTACGAGCAGTACTTC
-,TRBV30,TRBJ2-1,-,CAWGGEQFF,TGTGCCTGGGGTGGTGAGCAGTTCTTC
-,TRBV4-1,TRBJ2-7,-,CASSQEWTSSYEQYF,TGCGCCAGCAGCCAAGAATGGACAAGCTCCTACGAGCAGTACTTC